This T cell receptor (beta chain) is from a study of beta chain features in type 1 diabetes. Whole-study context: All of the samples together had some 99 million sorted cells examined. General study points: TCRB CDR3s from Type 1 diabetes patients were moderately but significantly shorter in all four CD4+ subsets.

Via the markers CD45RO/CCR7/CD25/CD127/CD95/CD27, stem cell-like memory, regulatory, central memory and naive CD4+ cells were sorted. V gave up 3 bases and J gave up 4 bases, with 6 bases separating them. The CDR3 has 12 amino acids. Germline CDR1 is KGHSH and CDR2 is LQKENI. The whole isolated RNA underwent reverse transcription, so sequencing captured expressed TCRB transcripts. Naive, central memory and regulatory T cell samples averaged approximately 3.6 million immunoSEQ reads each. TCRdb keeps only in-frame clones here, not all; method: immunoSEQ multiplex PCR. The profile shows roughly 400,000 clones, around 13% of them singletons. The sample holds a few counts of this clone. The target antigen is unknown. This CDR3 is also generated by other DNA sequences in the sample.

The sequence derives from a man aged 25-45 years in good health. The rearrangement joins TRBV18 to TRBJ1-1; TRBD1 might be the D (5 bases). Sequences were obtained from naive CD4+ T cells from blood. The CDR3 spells CASSPQGTEAFF. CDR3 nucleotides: TGTGCCAGCTCACCCCAGGGCACTGAAGCTTTCTTT.